This record looks at one T cell receptor beta chain sequence and its context. Its antigen is currently unknown. This entry belongs to a study of tumor-infiltrating lymphocytes in primary liver carcinoma. Constant-region priming of approximately 500 ng total RNA yielded TCR beta cDNA. Researchers made the TCR beta libraries by running three nested multiplex PCR rounds with slightly modified ARM-PCR. TRBV1-TRBV30 forward and Cbeta reverse primers drove the first two roughly 10-cycle rounds. TCRdb reprocessed the multiplex PCR reads with MiXCR, giving one entry per CDR3 protein. The data show approximately 330,000 distinct CDR3 sequences, with about 61% seen just once and about 6% held by the top ten. General study points: Significantly greater top-250-clone fractions characterized tumors relative to blood (p = 0.039). Tumor-adjacent and tumor-blood pairs overlapped less than tumor region pairs did.

Blood RNA was derived from unsorted whole blood, and germline DNA was extracted too. Patients showed chronic HBV infection and an absence of prior treatment. Prior to the surgical procedure, about 3.7 milliliters of peripheral blood were collected. This CDR3 has 14 residues. Germline V gene sequence: CDR1 SGHTA, CDR2 FQGTGA. Trimming left V 5 bases short and J 3 bases short, with 12 bases between. Sequencing input: peripheral blood. The clonotype comes from a middle-aged man with primary liver carcinoma and hepatitis B virus infection. This chain uses TRBV7-3 with TRBJ2-3; no reliable D call. CDR3 in amino acids: CASSHVGGTDTQYF. CDR3 DNA sequence: TGTGCCAGCAGCCACGTGGGCGGTACAGATACGCAGTATTTT.